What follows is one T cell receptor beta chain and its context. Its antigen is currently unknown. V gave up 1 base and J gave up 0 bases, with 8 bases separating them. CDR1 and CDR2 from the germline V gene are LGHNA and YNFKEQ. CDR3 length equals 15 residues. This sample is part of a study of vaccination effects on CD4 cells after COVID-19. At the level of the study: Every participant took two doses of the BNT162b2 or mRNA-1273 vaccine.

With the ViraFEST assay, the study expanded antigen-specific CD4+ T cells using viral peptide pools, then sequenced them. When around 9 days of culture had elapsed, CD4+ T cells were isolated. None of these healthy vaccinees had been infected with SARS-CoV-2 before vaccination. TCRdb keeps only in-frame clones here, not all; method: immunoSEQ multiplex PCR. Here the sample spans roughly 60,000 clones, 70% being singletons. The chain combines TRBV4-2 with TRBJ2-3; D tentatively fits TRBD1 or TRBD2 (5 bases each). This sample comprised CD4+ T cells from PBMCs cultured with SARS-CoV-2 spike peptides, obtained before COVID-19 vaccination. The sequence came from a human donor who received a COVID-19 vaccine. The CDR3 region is CASSQGGGSTDTQYF. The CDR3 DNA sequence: TGTGCCAGCAGCCAAGGGGGCGGGAGCACAGATACGCAGTATTTT.